This record looks at one T cell receptor beta chain sequence and its context. The CDR3 loop spans 16 amino acids. J was trimmed by 4 bases and V by 1 base; bases with no gene match: 5. Per the germline V gene, CDR1 is SGHNT and CDR2 is YENEEA. The data belong to a study of ipilimumab plus nivolumab after autologous stem cell transplantation. Assay: immunoSEQ multiplex PCR; the TCRdb copy retains only in-frame clones and omits some. The sample lists about 40,000 clones; 85% to 95% were seen once. The starting material was PBMCs, obtained in a trial of ipilimumab plus nivolumab as post-transplant consolidation. The origin of this receptor is a male donor with multiple myeloma. The chain is built from TRBV11-3 and TRBJ2-1; 9 nucleotides align to TRBD2. This CDR3 is CASSLGAGGPYNEQFF. The DNA of the CDR3 is TGTGCCAGCAGCTTAGGCGCGGGAGGGCCTTACAATGAGCAGTTCTTC.